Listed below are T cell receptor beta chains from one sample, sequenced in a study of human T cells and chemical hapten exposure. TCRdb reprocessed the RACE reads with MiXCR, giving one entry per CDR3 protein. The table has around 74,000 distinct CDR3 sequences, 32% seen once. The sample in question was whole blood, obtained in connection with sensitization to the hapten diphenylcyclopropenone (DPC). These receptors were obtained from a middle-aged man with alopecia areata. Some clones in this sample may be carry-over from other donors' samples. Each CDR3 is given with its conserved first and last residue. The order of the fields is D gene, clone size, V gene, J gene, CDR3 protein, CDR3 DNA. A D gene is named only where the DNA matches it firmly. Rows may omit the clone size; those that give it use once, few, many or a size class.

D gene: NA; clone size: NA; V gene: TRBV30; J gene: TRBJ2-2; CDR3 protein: CAWSALETGELFF; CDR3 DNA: TGTGCCTGGAGTGCCTTGGAGACCGGGGAGCTGTTTTTT
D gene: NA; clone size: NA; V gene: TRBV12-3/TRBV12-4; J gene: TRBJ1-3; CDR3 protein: CASSPGAVSGNTIYF; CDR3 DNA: TGTGCCAGCAGTCCGGGGGCTGTATCTGGAAACACCATATATTTT
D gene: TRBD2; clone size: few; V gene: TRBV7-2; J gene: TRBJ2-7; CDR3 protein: CASSPSGRGAQAYEQYF; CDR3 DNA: TGTGCCAGCAGCCCCAGCGGGAGGGGTGCCCAAGCCTACGAGCAGTACTTC
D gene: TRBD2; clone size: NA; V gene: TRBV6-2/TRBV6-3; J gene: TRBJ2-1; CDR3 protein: CASSYPGLAGVEQFF; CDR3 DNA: TGTGCCAGCAGTTACCCGGGACTAGCGGGAGTTGAGCAGTTCTTC
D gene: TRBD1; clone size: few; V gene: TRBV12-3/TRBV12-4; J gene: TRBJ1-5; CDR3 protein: CASRRQGAYQPQHF; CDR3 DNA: TGTGCCAGCAGGAGACAGGGGGCATATCAGCCCCAGCATTTT
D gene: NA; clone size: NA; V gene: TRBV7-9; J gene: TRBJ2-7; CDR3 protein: CASSFYGNSYEQYF; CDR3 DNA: TGTGCCAGCAGCTTTTACGGGAACAGCTACGAGCAGTACTTC
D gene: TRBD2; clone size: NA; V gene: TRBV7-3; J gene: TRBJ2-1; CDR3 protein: CASSYGLAGAGQFF; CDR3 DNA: TGTGCCAGCAGCTACGGACTAGCGGGTGCGGGGCAGTTCTTC
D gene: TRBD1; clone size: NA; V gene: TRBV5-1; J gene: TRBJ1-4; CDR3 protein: CASSIGTAYEKLFF; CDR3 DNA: TGCGCCAGCAGTATCGGGACAGCCTATGAAAAACTGTTTTTT
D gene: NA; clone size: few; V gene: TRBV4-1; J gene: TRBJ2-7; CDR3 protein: CASSQDYPGSSYEQYF; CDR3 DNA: TGCGCCAGCAGCCAAGATTATCCGGGTAGCTCCTACGAGCAGTACTTC
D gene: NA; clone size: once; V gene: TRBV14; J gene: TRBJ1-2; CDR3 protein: CASSQNSDNYGYTF; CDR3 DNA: TGTGCCAGCAGCCAAAACAGCGATAACTATGGCTACACCTTC
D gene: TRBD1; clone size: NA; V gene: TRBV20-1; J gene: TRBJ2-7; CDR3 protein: CSARDQTWTGYEQYF; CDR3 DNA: TGCAGTGCTAGAGATCAAACCTGGACAGGGTACGAGCAGTACTTC
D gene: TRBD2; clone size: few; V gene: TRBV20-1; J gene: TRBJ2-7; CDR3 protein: CSARLSGRAYEQYF; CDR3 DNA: TGCAGTGCTAGACTAAGCGGGAGGGCCTACGAGCAGTACTTC
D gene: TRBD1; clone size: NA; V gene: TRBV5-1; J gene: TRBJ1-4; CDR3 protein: CASSLIGTGNEKLFF; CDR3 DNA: TGCGCCAGCAGCTTGATCGGGACAGGCAATGAAAAACTGTTTTTT
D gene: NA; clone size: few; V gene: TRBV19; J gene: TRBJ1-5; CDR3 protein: CASSGTRGNQPQHF; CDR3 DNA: TGTGCCAGTTCCGGGACCCGGGGTAATCAGCCCCAGCATTTT
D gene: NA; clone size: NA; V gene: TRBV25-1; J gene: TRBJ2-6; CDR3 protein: CASRTSGANVLTF; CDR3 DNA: TGTGCCAGCAGGACCTCTGGGGCCAACGTCCTGACTTTC
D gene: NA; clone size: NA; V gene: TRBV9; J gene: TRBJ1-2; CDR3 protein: CASSVDPLGNYGYTF; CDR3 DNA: TGTGCCAGCAGCGTAGATCCCCTGGGCAACTATGGCTACACCTTC
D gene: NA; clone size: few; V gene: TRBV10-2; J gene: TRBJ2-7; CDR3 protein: CASRDTYEQYF; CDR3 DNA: TGCGCCAGCCGGGACACCTACGAGCAGTACTTC
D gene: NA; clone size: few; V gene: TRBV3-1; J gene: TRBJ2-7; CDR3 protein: CASSRDSVSYEQYF; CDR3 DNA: TGTGCCAGCAGCCGGGACTCCGTGTCCTACGAGCAGTACTTC
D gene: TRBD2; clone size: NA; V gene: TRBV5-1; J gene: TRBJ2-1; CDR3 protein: CASSLLPGTSGAPYNEQFF; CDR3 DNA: TGCGCCAGCAGCTTACTACCCGGGACTAGCGGCGCCCCCTACAATGAGCAGTTCTTC
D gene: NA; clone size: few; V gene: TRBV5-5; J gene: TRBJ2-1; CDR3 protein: CASSPDTDEQFF; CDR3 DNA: TGTGCCAGCAGCCCGGATACGGATGAGCAGTTCTTC
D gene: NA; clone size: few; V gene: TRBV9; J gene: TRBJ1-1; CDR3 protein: CASSVATGWSNTEAFF; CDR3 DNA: TGTGCCAGCAGCGTAGCAACAGGATGGTCGAACACTGAAGCTTTCTTT
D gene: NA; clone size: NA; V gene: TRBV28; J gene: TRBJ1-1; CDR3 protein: CASSLTLRGTEAFF; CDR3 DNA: TGTGCCAGCAGTTTGACATTGAGGGGGACTGAAGCTTTCTTT
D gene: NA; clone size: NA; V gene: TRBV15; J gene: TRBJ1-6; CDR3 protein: CATSRIDSRDSPLHF; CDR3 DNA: TGTGCCACCAGCCGCATAGACAGCCGAGATTCACCCCTCCACTTT
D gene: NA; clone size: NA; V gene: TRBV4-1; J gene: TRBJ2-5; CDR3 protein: CASSQQTNRETQYF; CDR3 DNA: TGCGCCAGCAGCCAGCAGACCAACCGAGAGACCCAGTACTTC
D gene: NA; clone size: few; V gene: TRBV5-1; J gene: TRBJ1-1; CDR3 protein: CASRNSVGGTEAFF; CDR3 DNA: TGCGCCAGCAGGAACTCAGTAGGGGGCACTGAAGCTTTCTTT
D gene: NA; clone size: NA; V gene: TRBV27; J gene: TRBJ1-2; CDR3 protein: CASSLSTGQVAVYGYTF; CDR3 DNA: TGTGCCAGCAGTTTATCCACAGGGCAAGTCGCGGTCTATGGCTACACCTTC
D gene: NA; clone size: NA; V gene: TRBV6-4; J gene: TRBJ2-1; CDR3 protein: CASSDSTGTANEQFF; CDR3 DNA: TGTGCCAGCAGTGACTCGACTGGGACTGCCAATGAGCAGTTCTTC
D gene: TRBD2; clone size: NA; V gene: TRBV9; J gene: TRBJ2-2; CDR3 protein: CASSADVAGGPRTGELFF; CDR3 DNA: TGTGCCAGCAGCGCCGACGTAGCGGGAGGGCCTCGGACCGGGGAGCTGTTTTTT
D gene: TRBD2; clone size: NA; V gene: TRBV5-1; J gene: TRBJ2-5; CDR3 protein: CASSLGSGREETQYF; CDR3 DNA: TGCGCCAGCAGCTTGGGTAGCGGGAGAGAAGAGACCCAGTACTTC
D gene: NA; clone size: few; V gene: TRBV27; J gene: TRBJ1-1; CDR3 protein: CAINTEAFF; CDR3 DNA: TGTGCCATCAACACTGAAGCTTTCTTT
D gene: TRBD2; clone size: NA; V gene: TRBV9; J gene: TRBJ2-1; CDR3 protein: CASSVDGLAGVKNEQFF; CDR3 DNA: TGTGCCAGCAGCGTAGACGGTCTAGCGGGAGTTAAGAATGAGCAGTTCTTC
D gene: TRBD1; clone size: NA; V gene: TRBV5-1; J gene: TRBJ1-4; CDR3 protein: CASSSTGGNEKLFF; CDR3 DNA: TGCGCCAGCAGCTCGACAGGGGGTAATGAAAAACTGTTTTTT
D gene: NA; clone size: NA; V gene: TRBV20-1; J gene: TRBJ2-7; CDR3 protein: CSASPRSYEQYF; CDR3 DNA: TGCAGTGCTTCACCCCGCTCCTACGAGCAGTACTTC
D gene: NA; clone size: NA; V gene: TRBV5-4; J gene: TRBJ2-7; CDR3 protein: CASSLAGVRSEQYF; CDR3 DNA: TGTGCCAGCAGCTTGGCGGGCGTCCGAAGCGAGCAGTACTTC
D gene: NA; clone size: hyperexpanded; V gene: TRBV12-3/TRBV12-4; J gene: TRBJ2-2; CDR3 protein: CASSLGAREATVNTGELFF; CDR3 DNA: TGTGCCAGCAGTTTAGGAGCCCGGGAAGCCACGGTGAACACCGGGGAGCTGTTTTTT
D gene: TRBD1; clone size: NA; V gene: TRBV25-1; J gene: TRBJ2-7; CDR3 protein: CASSGAGTADYEQYF; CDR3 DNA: TGTGCCAGCAGTGGAGCCGGGACAGCTGACTACGAGCAGTACTTC
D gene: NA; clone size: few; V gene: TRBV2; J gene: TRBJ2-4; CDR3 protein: CASAGTLQYF; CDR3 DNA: TGTGCCAGCGCCGGGACCCTTCAGTACTTC
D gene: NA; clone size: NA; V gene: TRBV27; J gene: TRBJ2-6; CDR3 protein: CASSMRAVRANVLTF; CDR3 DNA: TGTGCCAGCAGTATGAGGGCAGTACGGGCCAACGTCCTGACTTTC
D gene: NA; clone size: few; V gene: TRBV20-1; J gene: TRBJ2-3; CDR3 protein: CSARGIPPLTDTQYF; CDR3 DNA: TGCAGTGCTAGAGGGATACCTCCTCTCACAGATACGCAGTATTTT
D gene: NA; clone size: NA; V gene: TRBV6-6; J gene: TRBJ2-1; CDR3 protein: CASSYSRVYNEQFF; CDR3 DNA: TGTGCCAGCAGTTACTCGCGCGTCTACAATGAGCAGTTCTTC
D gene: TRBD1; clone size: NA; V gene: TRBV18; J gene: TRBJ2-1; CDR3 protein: CASSPLGTAYNEQFF; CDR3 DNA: TGTGCCAGCTCACCATTGGGGACAGCCTACAATGAGCAGTTCTTC
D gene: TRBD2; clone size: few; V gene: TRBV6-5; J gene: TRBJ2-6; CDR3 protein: CASSYSGGGTNVLTF; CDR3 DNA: TGTGCCAGCAGTTACTCCGGGGGGGGGACCAACGTCCTGACTTTC
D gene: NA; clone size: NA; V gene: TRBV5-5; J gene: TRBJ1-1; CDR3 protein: CASSLGRGTEAFF; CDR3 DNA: TGTGCCAGCAGCTTGGGGAGGGGCACTGAAGCTTTCTTT
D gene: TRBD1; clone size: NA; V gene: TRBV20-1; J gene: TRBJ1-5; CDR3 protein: CSAKRDRGYQPQHF; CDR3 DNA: TGCAGTGCTAAGCGGGACAGGGGATATCAGCCCCAGCATTTT
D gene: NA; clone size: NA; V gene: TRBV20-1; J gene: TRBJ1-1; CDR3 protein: CSAPLPQNTEAFF; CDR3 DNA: TGCAGTGCCCCGTTACCTCAGAACACTGAAGCTTTCTTT
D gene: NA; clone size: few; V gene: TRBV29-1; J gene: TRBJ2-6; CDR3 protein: CSVLDRSGANVLTF; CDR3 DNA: TGCAGCGTTCTCGATCGCTCTGGGGCCAACGTCCTGACTTTC